This record looks at one T cell receptor beta chain sequence and its context. Produced via immunoSEQ multiplex PCR; TCRdb's table is partial and in-frame only. The profile shows around 130,000 clones, around 92% of them singletons. The data are from a study of control samples from healthy donors and cancer patients. CDR3 length: 14 amino acids. Germline values: CDR1 PRHDT, CDR2 FYEKMQ (reference sequence). V trimming: 5 bases; J trimming: 8 bases; junction bases outside the gene matches: 9. V usage is TRBV13 and J usage is TRBJ1-2, with 9 nucleotides matching TRBD1. The source is a man between 45 and 60 years old with head and neck cancer. Source material: PBMCs. The CDR3 is CASSDGTGMRGYTF. CDR3 nucleotides: TGTGCCAGCAGCGACGGGACAGGGATGAGGGGCTACACCTTC.